This T cell receptor beta chain emerged from a study of blood T cell repertoires in COVID-19 (dated by TCRdb to the early 2020s). Describing the broader study: Samples from collaborators originated in the United States, Italy and Spain and spanned both the acute and convalescent phases of COVID-19. The prospective study material was composed of cDNA or gDNA derived from T cells, B-cell-depleted T cells, or PBMCs. Deeply sampled blood TCRbeta repertoires from subjects exposed to, actively infected with, or recovered from COVID-19 were included in the dataset. The repertoires were made available in a free public database intended to serve as a resource for research on the immune response to SARS-CoV-2. Samples were obtained from the ongoing ImmuneRACE study (first 160 participants) and from approximately 1,200 subjects provided by 6 global collaborators. The sample metadata nearly always contained a de-identified subject ID, COVID-19 status, age in years and sex. Where HLA class I and class II types were available, the types were taken from metadata supplied by the sample provider, not from assay-based typing.

On this clone: Its cognate antigen has yet to be identified. Base qualities are not at hand, and no much larger clone is one base apart.

The investigation overall reported the following: How much clinical and demographic metadata was included differed by source and by participant, and the metadata was provided uncurated.

The immunoSEQ Assay, a bias-controlled multiplex PCR, was used to amplify TCRbeta CDR3 regions from genomic DNA. The study's own analysis went as follows. The number of nucleated cells in each sample was estimated by amplification of reference gene primers within the assay. Sequence reads were collapsed and filtered to measure the absolute abundance of every unique TCRbeta CDR3 rearrangement. For each sample, productive Simpson clonality was calculated by taking the square root of Simpson's diversity index across productive rearrangements. Here the immuneACCESS table is served through TCRdb, limited to in-frame sequences with V and J called. Missing clones are a known gap in these copies; in checked studies unresolved V genes cover under half, and the rest lacks a known reason. V, J and clone size were drawn from that table, and D and trimming were deduced from the DNA. The sample table records approximately 290,000 clones; 70% to 90% of these occur just once. Together, the top ten hold 3.5% to 5.5% of the sample.

Enrolling through a virtual design, the prospective study's participants ranged in age from roughly 18 to 89 years and lived across 24 United States geographic areas. To assign participants to cohorts, the prospective study relied on clinical history that participants themselves reported in a screening survey and a study questionnaire. Recovered participants in ImmuneRACE Cohort 3 were defined as having two consecutive negative NP/OP PCR tests, clearance from a healthcare professional, or resolution of symptoms. In the prospective study, mobile phlebotomists collected whole blood, serum and a nasopharyngeal or oropharyngeal swab from each participant. Additional blood draws and questionnaires over a 2-month period could optionally be provided by prospective study participants. Before DNA extraction, prospective study blood samples were shipped either frozen or at room temperature. The specimen sequenced was PBMCs or T cells enriched from blood (not recorded which). This receptor was obtained from a woman aged 30 to 39 who had recovered from COVID-19.

The nucleotide sequence is given as TGTGCCAGCTCACCTTATGAAGGGGAGGGCTATGGCTACACCTTC. This yields the protein CASSPYEGEGYGYTF. The chain uses TRBV18 and TRBJ1-2; matching of 5 bases hints at TRBD1 as the D gene. The germline V gene gives CDR1 as KGHSH and CDR2 as LQKENI. V loses 3 bases, J loses 4 bases, and the germline ends lie 15 bases apart. From the cysteine through the phenylalanine, the CDR3 covers 15 amino acids. The DNA shown is the 45-base CDR3, in frame from base 1.